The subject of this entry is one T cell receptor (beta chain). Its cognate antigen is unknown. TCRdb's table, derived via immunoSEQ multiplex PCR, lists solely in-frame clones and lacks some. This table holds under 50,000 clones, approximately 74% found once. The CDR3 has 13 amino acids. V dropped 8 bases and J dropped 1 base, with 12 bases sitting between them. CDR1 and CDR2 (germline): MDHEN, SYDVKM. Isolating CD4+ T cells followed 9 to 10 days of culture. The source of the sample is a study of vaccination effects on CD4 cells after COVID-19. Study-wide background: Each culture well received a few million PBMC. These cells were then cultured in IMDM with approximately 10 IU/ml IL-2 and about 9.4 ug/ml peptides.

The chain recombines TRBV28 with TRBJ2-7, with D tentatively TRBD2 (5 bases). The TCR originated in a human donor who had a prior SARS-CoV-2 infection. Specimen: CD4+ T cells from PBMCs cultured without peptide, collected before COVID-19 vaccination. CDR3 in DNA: TGTGCCAGCCGGGTAGCGCGATCCTACGAGCAGTACTTC. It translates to CASRVARSYEQYF. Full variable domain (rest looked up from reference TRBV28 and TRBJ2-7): DVKVTQSSRYLVKRTGEKVFLECVQDMDHENMFWYRQDPGLGLRLIYFSYDVKMKEKGDIPEGYSVSREKKERFSLILESASTNQTSMYLCASRVARSYEQYFGPGTRLTVT.